This TCR beta chain was sequenced for a study of radiotherapy plus CTLA-4 blockade in lung cancer. Study context: Of the patients, about 20% showed objective responses and about 29% attained disease control.

Focal radiation with ipilimumab CTLA-4 blockade was given to patients with chemo-refractory metastatic non-small-cell lung cancer. Germline V gene data show CDR1 as KGHSH and CDR2 as LQKENI. The CDR3 has 13 residues. The V gene lost 6 bases and the J gene lost 3 bases, with 9 bases spanning the gap. In regard to this clone: Antigen: not known.

Findings and limits, study-wide: Alongside interferon-beta, early blood T cell clone dynamics were reportedly the best predictor of response. TCR clones of tumor origin grew in blood after radiotherapy plus ipilimumab.

Profiled with immunoSEQ multiplex PCR; TCRdb holds only in-frame clones, not every one. The sample includes 70,000 to 90,000 clones, about 88% seen only once; the top ten take around 0.85%. The receptor's source is a human donor with non-small cell lung cancer who had stable disease on radiotherapy plus ipilimumab. The chain combines TRBV18 with TRBJ1-5; the D gene is possibly TRBD1 (6 bases). Material: peripheral blood, obtained from a patient treated with radiotherapy plus ipilimumab. The CDR3 sequence: CASSGQDNQPQHF. In DNA, the CDR3 is TGTGCCAGCTCGGGACAAGACAATCAGCCCCAGCATTTT.